The sequence of this T cell receptor beta chain was determined in a study of blood T cell repertoires in COVID-19. Study information: Collection of acute and convalescent COVID-19 samples took place in the United States, Italy and Spain. Sample material is recorded as cDNA or gDNA derived from T cells, B-cell-depleted T cells, or PBMCs.

In the authors' methods: The authors estimated nucleated cell counts from reference gene primer amplification. Data came from immunoSEQ multiplex PCR; TCRdb stores just in-frame clones and leaves some out. Clone size and the V and J calls come from that table; the DNA yielded D and trimming. The profile shows around 150,000 clones, 70% to 85% of them singletons. V lost 0 bases and J lost 1, with 5 bases in between. The CDR3 runs to 13 residues. Looked up from germline, CDR1 is SGHDT and CDR2 is YYEEEE. This TCR was recovered from a man aged 55 to 70 who had recovered from COVID-19. J is TRBJ2-7 and V is TRBV5-6; D is uncertain. Source material: peripheral blood. The CDR3 is CASSLDPSYEQYF. CDR3 nucleotides: TGTGCCAGCAGCTTGGATCCGTCCTACGAGCAGTACTTC.